The 27 T cell receptor beta chains in this list originate from one sample, sequenced in a study of CD8+ T cells in alopecia areata. The authors extracted RNA and reverse transcribed it into cDNA as the sequencing template. TCRdb's table, derived via immunoSEQ multiplex PCR, lists solely in-frame clones and lacks some. The repertoire holds some 170,000 clones, 53% seen once, with 10% to 14% in the top ten. Treatment denoted: oral pan-JAK inhibitor, 5-10 mg twice daily. The sequenced sample was CD8+ T cells sorted from blood, obtained at week 24, from a patient treated with tofacitinib. Receptors originate from a human donor with alopecia areata.

The gene calls are TRBV7-3 and TRBJ2-5; 7 nucleotides align to TRBD1. J lost 2 bases, V lost 1 base, and 4 bases had no gene match. The CDR3 consists of 15 residues. From germline, CDR1 is SGHTA and CDR2 FQGTGA. For the CDR3, the DNA is TGTGCCAGCAGCTTAATAGGGGGCTCACAAGAGACCCAGTACTTC. Amino acid sequence: CASSLIGGSQETQYF.

The chain joins TRBV19 to TRBJ1-5; D is uncertain. Germline values: CDR1 LNHDA, CDR2 SQIVND (reference sequence). Trimming took 5 bases from V and 7 from J, leaving 12 bases between them. This CDR3 is built from 13 residues. CDR3: CASSYSGGQPQHF. DNA for the CDR3: TGTGCCAGTAGTTACAGCGGAGGACAGCCCCAGCATTTT.

This clone was seen only a few times. The genes are TRBV19 and TRBJ1-1, with D perhaps TRBD1 (6 bases). CDR3 size: 14 residues. Trimming removed 5 bases at V and 0 bases at J, with 10 bases between. Germline CDR1 is LNHDA and CDR2 is SQIVND (reference sequence). The CDR3: CASSYTGMNTEAFF. CDR3 DNA sequence: TGTGCCAGTAGTTATACAGGGATGAACACTGAAGCTTTCTTT. Based on the CDR3 plus reference TRBV19 and TRBJ1-1, the full variable domain is DGGITQSPKYLFRKEGQNVTLSCEQNLNHDAMYWYRQDPGQGLRLIYYSQIVNDFQKGDIAEGYSVSREKKESFPLTVTSAQKNPTAFYLCASSYTGMNTEAFFGQGTRLTVV.

In this sample, this clone turned up once. The chain couples TRBV11-2 to TRBJ2-1, with TRBD1 matching over 7 bases. CDR3 size: 14 residues. Germline CDR1 reads SGHAT; CDR2 reads FQNNGV. The V segment lost 9 bases and the J segment 0 bases; nucleotides outside the gene matches: 5. Written as DNA, the CDR3 is TGTGCCAGTTCCCGACAGGGCTCCTACAATGAGCAGTTCTTC. Translated: CASSRQGSYNEQFF.

CDR3 amino acids: CASSPNRGNQETQYF. The CDR3 nucleotides read TGTGCCAGCAGTCCCAACAGGGGGAACCAAGAGACCCAGTACTTC. The V gene is TRBV7-6, the J gene TRBJ2-5; 8 bases map to TRBD1. This CDR3 is built from 15 residues. In germline, CDR1 is SGHVS, CDR2 FNYEAQ. Germline trimming cut 6 bases from V and 0 bases from J; bases unmatched to any gene: 6.

The sample holds a few counts of this clone. J is TRBJ2-7 and V is TRBV19; D is uncertain. Germline values: CDR1 LNHDA, CDR2 SQIVND (reference sequence). V was clipped by 4 bases and J by 1 base, with 5 bases between them. The CDR3 sequence is 12 residues long. The DNA of the CDR3 is TGTGCCAGTAGTAGCGGATCCTACGAGCAGTACTTC. It translates to CASSSGSYEQYF.

The gene calls are TRBV2 and TRBJ2-1, with 11 positions matching TRBD2. J gave up 8 bases and V 2 bases, and 8 bases lay outside the gene matches. Germline V lookup: CDR1 SNHLY, CDR2 FYNNEI. The CDR3 extends over 16 amino acids. The CDR3 reads CASSEPLAGGQDEQFF. Written as DNA, the CDR3 is TGTGCCAGCAGTGAACCCCTAGCGGGGGGCCAGGATGAGCAGTTCTTC. Filled out from reference TRBV2 and TRBJ2-1, the complete variable domain reads EPEVTQTPSHQVTQMGQEVILRCVPISNHLYFYWYRQILGQKVEFLVSFYNNEISEKSEIFDDQFSVERPDGSNFTLKIRSTKLEDSAMYFCASSEPLAGGQDEQFFGPGTRLTVL.

This clone was detected only a few times. The J gene is TRBJ2-7, the V gene TRBV30; 10 bases align to TRBD1. V shed 1 base, J shed 7 bases, and the junction held 4 bases outside the gene matches. Looked up from germline, CDR1 is GTSNPN and CDR2 is SVGIG (reference sequence). The CDR3 has 13 residues. This CDR3 is CAWSGTGGEEQYF. CDR3 bases: TGTGCCTGGAGTGGGACAGGGGGGGAGGAGCAGTACTTC.

The chain carries TRBV9 and TRBJ2-3; perhaps D is TRBD1 or TRBD2 (5 bases each). Trimming cost V 2 bases and J 3 bases, with 13 bases left between them. The CDR3 is 15 residues long. The germline V gene has CDR1 SGDLS and CDR2 YYNGEE. This CDR3 is CASSVGVAGTDTQYF. The CDR3 region has the DNA TGTGCCAGCAGCGTGGGGGTGGCCGGAACAGATACGCAGTATTTT.

This clone was counted only a few times. CDR3 nucleotides: TGTGCCAGCAGTCCCCTGACTAGCGGGGGTGAGACCCAGTACTTC. Residues: CASSPLTSGGETQYF. The V call is TRBV6-5, the J call TRBJ2-5; 12 positions agree with TRBD2. The length of the CDR3 is 15 residues. Unmatched junction bases numbered 6, after V lost 5 bases and J lost 5 bases. Germline loops: CDR1 MNHEY, CDR2 SVGAGI.

This chain connects TRBV9 to TRBJ2-2; 12 nucleotides align to TRBD2. Trimming at V came to 0 bases and at J to 1 base, leaving 1 base not matched to a gene. The CDR3 spans 17 residues. The germline gives CDR1 SGDLS, CDR2 YYNGEE. Written as DNA, the CDR3 is TGTGCCAGCAGCGTAGCGACTAGCGGGGGGAACACCGGGGAGCTGTTTTTT. This gives the protein CASSVATSGGNTGELFF. Full variable domain (outside the CDR3, taken from reference TRBV9 and TRBJ2-2): DSGVTQTPKHLITATGQRVTLRCSPRSGDLSVYWYQQSLDQGLQFLIQYYNGEERAKGNILERFSAQQFPDLHSELNLSSLELGDSALYFCASSVATSGGNTGELFFGEGSRLTVL.

This chain connects TRBV27 to TRBJ2-7, with 11 bases fitting TRBD2. Germline CDR1 MNHEY, CDR2 SMNVEV (reference sequence). The trim removed 5 bases at V and 3 bases at J, leaving 3 bases unmatched. The CDR3 covers 14 residues. This CDR3 is CASSLGTSGYEQYF. CDR3 nucleotide sequence: TGTGCCAGCAGTCTCGGGACTAGCGGCTACGAGCAGTACTTC.

This clone was counted a single time. V gene TRBV7-8 combines with J gene TRBJ2-3; TRBD2 agrees at 11 bases. Germline loops: CDR1 SGHVS, CDR2 FQNEAQ. CDR3 length equals 17 residues. Unmatched junction bases numbered 4, after V lost 1 base and J lost 1 base. Here the CDR3 DNA reads TGTGCCAGCAGCTTAGGATGGACTAGCGGGCGCACAGATACGCAGTATTTT. Amino acids: CASSLGWTSGRTDTQYF.

This clone has only a few counts. The rearrangement uses TRBV11-2 and TRBJ2-3; the D is unclear. Germline V lookup: CDR1 SGHAT, CDR2 FQNNGV. The CDR3 covers 14 residues. The V gene lost 4 bases and the J gene lost 0 bases, with 8 bases spanning the gap. The CDR3 loop is CASSSEGSTDTQYF. The CDR3 nucleotides read TGTGCCAGCAGCTCCGAAGGCAGCACAGATACGCAGTATTTT.

The chain combines TRBV4-3 with TRBJ1-2, with D tentatively TRBD1 (6 bases). This CDR3 is 14 amino acids long. Germline CDR1 reads LGHNA; CDR2 reads YSLEER. The V gene lost 0 bases and the J gene lost 8 bases, with 13 bases spanning the gap. CDR3 loop: CASSQDRGGPGYTF. Written as DNA, the CDR3 is TGCGCCAGCAGCCAAGATCGTGGGGGGCCCGGCTACACCTTC.

V is TRBV5-6 and J is TRBJ2-1, with unresolved D. Germline CDR1 reads SGHDT; CDR2 reads YYEEEE. The length of the CDR3 is 14 residues. Trimming removed 0 bases at V and 0 bases at J, with 4 bases between. The CDR3: CASSLESSYNEQFF. CDR3 DNA sequence: TGTGCCAGCAGCTTGGAGAGCTCCTACAATGAGCAGTTCTTC. Complete variable domain (other parts from reference TRBV5-6 and TRBJ2-1): DAGVTQSPTHLIKTRGQQVTLRCSPKSGHDTVSWYQQALGQGPQFIFQYYEEEERQRGNFPDRFSGHQFPNYSSELNVNALLLGDSALYLCASSLESSYNEQFFGPGTRLTVL.

A few counts support this clone. The genes are TRBV6-1 and TRBJ2-6, with D unresolved. The CDR3 loop spans 13 amino acids. Germline assignment: CDR1 MNHNS and CDR2 SASEGT. V was pared by 7 bases and J by 0 bases, with 4 bases between. The CDR3: CASTSSGANVLTF. CDR3 bases: TGTGCCAGCACCTCCTCTGGGGCCAACGTCCTGACTTTC.

The sample holds one count of this clone. The chain couples TRBV4-3 to TRBJ1-2; 10 bases map to TRBD1. CDR3 size: 18 residues. Germline CDR1 LGHNA, CDR2 YSLEER. V trimming: 0 bases; J trimming: 5 bases; junction bases outside the gene matches: 12. The CDR3 loop is CASSQEGGTGALVYGYTF. The CDR3 nucleotides read TGCGCCAGCAGCCAAGAGGGCGGGACAGGGGCCCTCGTTTATGGCTACACCTTC.

This clone appeared a few times. V usage is TRBV29-1 and J usage is TRBJ2-2; D gene ambiguous. Germline assignment: CDR1 SQVTM and CDR2 ANQGSEA. V was shortened by 6 bases and J by 7 bases, with 12 bases between the two germline ends. The CDR3 sequence is 12 residues long. In DNA, the CDR3 is TGCAGCGTCATCCTAGGAAACGGGGAGCTGTTTTTT. Protein: CSVILGNGELFF.

The chain has TRBV28 and TRBJ2-5, with a possible D match to TRBD2 (6 bases). The better agreement between TRBJ2-7 and the DNA end casts doubt on the J call. The CDR3 sequence is 14 residues long. The germline gives CDR1 MDHEN, CDR2 SYDVKM. CDR3 DNA sequence: TGTGCCAGCAGCCTTAGCGGCGGGGCCTACGAGCAGTACTTC. The encoded protein is CASSLSGGAYEQYF.

This clone was picked up a small number of times. V is TRBV10-3 and J is TRBJ2-1; D perhaps matches TRBD1 (6 bases). V was cut by 3 bases and J by 7 bases, with 19 bases left in between. The CDR3 length is 16 residues. Germline V gives CDR1 ENHRY, CDR2 SYGVKD. In nucleotides, the CDR3 is TGTGCCATCAGTGATCGTGGGGACAAGAAGGGTAATGAGCAGTTCTTC. This translates into CAISDRGDKKGNEQFF.

The rearrangement joins TRBV19 to TRBJ1-1; D might be TRBD1 (5 bases). With 5 bases removed from V and 4 bases from J, the gap between germline ends came to 8 bases. Germline values: CDR1 LNHDA, CDR2 SQIVND (reference sequence). CDR3 length: 12 residues. The CDR3 region is CASSEGTTEAFF. The CDR3 DNA reads TGTGCCAGTAGTGAGGGGACCACTGAAGCTTTCTTT.

J is TRBJ2-4 and V is TRBV5-1, with 9 bases lining up with TRBD1. The CDR3 runs 15 residues. The germline CDR1 and CDR2 sequences are SGHRS and YFSETQ. Trimming removed 4 bases from V and 7 bases from J; junction bases left unmatched: 9. CDR3 in DNA: TGCGCCAGCAGCCCAACAGGGGGCGAGGGTAACATTCAGTACTTC. It specifies CASSPTGGEGNIQYF. The full variable domain, rest sourced from reference TRBV5-1 and TRBJ2-4, is KAGVTQTPRYLIKTRGQQVTLSCSPISGHRSVSWYQQTPGQGLQFLFEYFSETQRNKGNFPGRFSGRQFSNSRSEMNVSTLELGDSALYLCASSPTGGEGNIQYFGAGTRLSVL.

The rearrangement joins TRBV10-2 to TRBJ2-3; D remains unclear. V dropped 0 bases and J dropped 3 bases, with 7 bases sitting between them. There are 14 residues in the CDR3. Germline V CDR1 and CDR2: WSHSY, SAAADI. The CDR3: CASSESYGTDTQYF. CDR3 bases: TGCGCCAGCAGTGAGTCTTATGGGACAGATACGCAGTATTTT.

The chain couples TRBV9 to TRBJ1-2; possible D gene TRBD1, 6 bases. The CDR3 has 12 amino acids. CDR1 is SGDLS, CDR2 YYNGEE, per germline. The V end lost 4 bases, the J end lost 6 bases, and 10 bases lay between the germline ends. The CDR3 DNA is TGTGCCAGCAGCCCCAGGGGCGATGGCTACACCTTC. This gives the protein CASSPRGDGYTF.

This clone showed up just once. In the same sample, other DNA sequences code for this CDR3. The CDR3 region has the DNA TGTGCCTGGAGTGTACAGGCCGATTCACCCCTCCACTTT. It yields the protein CAWSVQADSPLHF. The chain combines TRBV30 with TRBJ1-6; D possibly corresponds to TRBD1 (5 bases). Germline V lookup: CDR1 GTSNPN, CDR2 SVGIG (reference sequence). Trimming took off 0 bases at V and 8 bases at J, with 8 bases between the two ends. The CDR3 runs to 13 residues.

The chain uses TRBV12-5 and TRBJ2-3; 12 bases agree with TRBD2. CDR1 is LGHNT, CDR2 FRNRAP, per germline. There are 17 residues in the CDR3. V dropped 2 bases and J dropped 2; count of bases not matched to a gene: 5. CDR3 nucleotides: TGTGCTAGTGGTTTGTCGCCTAGCGGGGGGGCCACAGATACGCAGTATTTT. Protein product: CASGLSPSGGATDTQYF.